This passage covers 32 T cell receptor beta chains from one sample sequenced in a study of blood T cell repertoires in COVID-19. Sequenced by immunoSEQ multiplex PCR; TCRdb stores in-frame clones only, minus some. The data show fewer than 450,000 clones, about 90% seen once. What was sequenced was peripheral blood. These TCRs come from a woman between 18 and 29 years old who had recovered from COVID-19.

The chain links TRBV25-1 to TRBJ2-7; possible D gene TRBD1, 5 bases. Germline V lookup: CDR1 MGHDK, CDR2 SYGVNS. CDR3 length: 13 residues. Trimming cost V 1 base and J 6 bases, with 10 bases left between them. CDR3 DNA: TGTGCCAGCAGTGAATTAGGGGTCCCCGAGCAGTACGTC. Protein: CASSELGVPEQYV.

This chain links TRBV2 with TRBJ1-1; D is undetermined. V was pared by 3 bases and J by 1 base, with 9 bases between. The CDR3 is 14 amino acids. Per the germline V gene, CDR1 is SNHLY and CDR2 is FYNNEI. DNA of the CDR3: TGTGCCAGCAGTGATGTAACCGGGAACACTGAAGCTTTCTTT. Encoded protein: CASSDVTGNTEAFF.

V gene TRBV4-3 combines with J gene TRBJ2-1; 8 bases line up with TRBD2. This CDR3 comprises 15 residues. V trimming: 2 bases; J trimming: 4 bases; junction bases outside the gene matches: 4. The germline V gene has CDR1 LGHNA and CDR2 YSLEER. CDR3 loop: CASSQHLAGYNEQFF. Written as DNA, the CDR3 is TGCGCCAGCAGCCAACATTTAGCGGGGTACAATGAGCAGTTCTTC.

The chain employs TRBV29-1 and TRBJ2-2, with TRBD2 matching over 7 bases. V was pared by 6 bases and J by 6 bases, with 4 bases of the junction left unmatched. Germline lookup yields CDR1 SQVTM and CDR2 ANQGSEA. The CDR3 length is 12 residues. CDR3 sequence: CSVLGGAGELFF. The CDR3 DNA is TGCAGCGTCTTGGGGGGGGCCGGGGAGCTGTTTTTT.

CDR3 protein: CASGTGNGYEQYV. The CDR3 DNA is TGTGCCAGCGGGACAGGGAATGGCTACGAGCAGTACGTC. The genes are TRBV28 and TRBJ2-7; 9 bases match TRBD1. CDR1 and CDR2 from the germline V gene are MDHEN and SYDVKM. The CDR3 contains 13 residues. V dropped 8 bases and J dropped 3; count of bases not matched to a gene: 5.

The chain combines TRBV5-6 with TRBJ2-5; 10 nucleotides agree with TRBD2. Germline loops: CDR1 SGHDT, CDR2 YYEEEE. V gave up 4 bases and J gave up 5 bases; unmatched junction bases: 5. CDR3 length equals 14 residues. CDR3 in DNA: TGTGCCAGCAGCAGGGGTAGCGGGGGGGAGACCCAGTACTTC. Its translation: CASSRGSGGETQYF.

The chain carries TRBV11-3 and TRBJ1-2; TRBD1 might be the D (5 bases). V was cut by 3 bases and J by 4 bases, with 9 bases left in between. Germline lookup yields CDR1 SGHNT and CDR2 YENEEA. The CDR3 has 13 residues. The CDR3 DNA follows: TGTGCCAGCAGCTTCGGGACTCCCTATGGCTACACCTTC. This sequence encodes CASSFGTPYGYTF.

The CDR3 loop is CASSLHLGAEAFF. The CDR3 DNA follows: TGTGCCAGCAGCTTACATTTGGGAGCTGAAGCTTTCTTT. The genes are TRBV7-6 and TRBJ1-1; D ambiguous. V lost 2 bases to trimming and J lost 6 bases, with 10 bases between them. Germline values: CDR1 SGHVS, CDR2 FNYEAQ. The CDR3 has 13 residues.

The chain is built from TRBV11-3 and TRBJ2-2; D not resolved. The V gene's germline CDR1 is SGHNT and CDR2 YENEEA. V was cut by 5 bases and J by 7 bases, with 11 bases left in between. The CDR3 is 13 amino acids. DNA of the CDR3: TGTGCCAGCAGCCGCATCACGGGCGGGGAGCTGTTTTTT. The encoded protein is CASSRITGGELFF.

The CDR3 DNA reads as TGTGCCAGCACGATGGGGAAAGCGGTCCCGGGAGAGACCCAGTACTTC. Translation: CASTMGKAVPGETQYF. The chain joins TRBV2 to TRBJ2-5, with D possibly matching TRBD2 (5 bases). With 7 bases removed from V and 4 bases from J, the gap between germline ends came to 22 bases. The CDR3 runs to 16 residues. In germline, CDR1 is SNHLY, CDR2 FYNNEI.

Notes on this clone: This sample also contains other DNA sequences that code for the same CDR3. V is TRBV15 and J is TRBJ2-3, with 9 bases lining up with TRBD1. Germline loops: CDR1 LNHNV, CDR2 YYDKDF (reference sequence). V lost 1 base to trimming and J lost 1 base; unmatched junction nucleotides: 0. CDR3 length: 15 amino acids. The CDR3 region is CATSRGTGGTDTQYF. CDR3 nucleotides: TGTGCCACCAGCAGAGGGACAGGGGGCACAGATACGCAGTATTTT. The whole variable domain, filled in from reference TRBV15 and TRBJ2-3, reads DAMVIQNPRYQVTQFGKPVTLSCSQTLNHNVMYWYQQKSSQAPKLLFHYYDKDFNNEADTPDNFQSRRPNTSFCFLDIRSPGLGDTAMYLCATSRGTGGTDTQYFGPGTRLTVL.

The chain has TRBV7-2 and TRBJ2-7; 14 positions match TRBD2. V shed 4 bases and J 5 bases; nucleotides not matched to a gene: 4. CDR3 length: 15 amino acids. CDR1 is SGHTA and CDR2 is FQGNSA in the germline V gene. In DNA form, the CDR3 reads TGTGCCAGCAGCTGCGGGACTAGCGGGAGAGACGAGCAGTACGTC. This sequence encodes CASSCGTSGRDEQYV.

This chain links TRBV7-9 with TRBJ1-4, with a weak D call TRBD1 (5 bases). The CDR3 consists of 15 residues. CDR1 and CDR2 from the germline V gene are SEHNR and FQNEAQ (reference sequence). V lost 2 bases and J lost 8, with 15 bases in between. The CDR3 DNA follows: TGTGCCAGCAGCTTAATGGGGGGAGAATACGAAAAACTGTTTTTT. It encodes CASSLMGGEYEKLFF.

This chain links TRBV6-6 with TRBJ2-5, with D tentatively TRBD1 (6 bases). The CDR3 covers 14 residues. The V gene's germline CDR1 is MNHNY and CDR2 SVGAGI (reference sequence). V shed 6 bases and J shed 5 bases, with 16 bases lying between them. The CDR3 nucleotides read TGTGCCAGCAGGGACGGGAAGGGGGTGGAGACCCAGTACTTC. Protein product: CASRDGKGVETQYF.

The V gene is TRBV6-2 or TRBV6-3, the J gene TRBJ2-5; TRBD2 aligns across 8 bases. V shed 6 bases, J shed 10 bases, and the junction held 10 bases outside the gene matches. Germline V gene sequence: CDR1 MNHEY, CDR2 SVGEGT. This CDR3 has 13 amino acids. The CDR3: CASSSTSETVQYF. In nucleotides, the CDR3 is TGTGCCAGCAGCTCGACTAGCGAGACAGTCCAGTACTTC.

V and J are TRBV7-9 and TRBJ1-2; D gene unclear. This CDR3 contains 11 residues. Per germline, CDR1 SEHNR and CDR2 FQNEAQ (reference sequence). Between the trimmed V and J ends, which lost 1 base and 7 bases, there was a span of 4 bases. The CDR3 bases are TGTGCCAGCAGCTTAGGGCCTGGCTACACCTTC. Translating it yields CASSLGPGYTF. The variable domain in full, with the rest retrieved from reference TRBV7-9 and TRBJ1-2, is DTGVSQNPRHKITKRGQNVTFRCDPISEHNRLYWYRQTLGQGPEFLTYFQNEAQLEKSRLLSDRFSAERPKGSFSTLEIQRTEQGDSAMYLCASSLGPGYTFGSGTRLTVV.

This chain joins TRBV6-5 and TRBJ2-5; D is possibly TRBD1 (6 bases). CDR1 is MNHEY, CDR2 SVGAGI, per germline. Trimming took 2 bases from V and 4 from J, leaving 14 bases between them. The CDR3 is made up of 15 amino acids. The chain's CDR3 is CASSYGRGKGETQYF. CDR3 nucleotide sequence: TGTGCCAGCAGTTACGGTAGGGGGAAAGGAGAGACCCAGTACTTC.

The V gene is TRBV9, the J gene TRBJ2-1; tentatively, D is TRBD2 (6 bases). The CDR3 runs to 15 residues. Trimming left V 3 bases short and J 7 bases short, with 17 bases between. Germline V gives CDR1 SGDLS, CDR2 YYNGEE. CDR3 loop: CASSGGRGGYNEQFF. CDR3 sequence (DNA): TGTGCCAGCAGCGGAGGACGCGGAGGGTATAATGAGCAGTTCTTC.

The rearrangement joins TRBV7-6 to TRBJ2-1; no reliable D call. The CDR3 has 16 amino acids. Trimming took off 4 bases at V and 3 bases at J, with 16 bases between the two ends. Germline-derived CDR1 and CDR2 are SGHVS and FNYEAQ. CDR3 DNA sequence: TGTGCCAGCAGCTCCGAACCGGCGGCAAACTACAATGAGCAGTTCTTC. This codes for CASSSEPAANYNEQFF.

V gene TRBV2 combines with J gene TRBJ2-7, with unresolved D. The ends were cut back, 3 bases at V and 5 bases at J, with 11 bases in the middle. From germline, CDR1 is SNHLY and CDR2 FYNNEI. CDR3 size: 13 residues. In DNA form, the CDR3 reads TGTGCCAGCAGTGACGGTGATACCCACGAGCAGTACGTC. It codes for CASSDGDTHEQYV.

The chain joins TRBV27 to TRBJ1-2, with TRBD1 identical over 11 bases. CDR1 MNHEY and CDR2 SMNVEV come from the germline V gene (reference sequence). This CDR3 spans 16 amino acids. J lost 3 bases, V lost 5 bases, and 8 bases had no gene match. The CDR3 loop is CASSKLDRGLDYGYTF. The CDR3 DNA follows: TGTGCCAGCAGTAAACTGGACAGGGGGCTGGACTATGGCTACACCTTC.

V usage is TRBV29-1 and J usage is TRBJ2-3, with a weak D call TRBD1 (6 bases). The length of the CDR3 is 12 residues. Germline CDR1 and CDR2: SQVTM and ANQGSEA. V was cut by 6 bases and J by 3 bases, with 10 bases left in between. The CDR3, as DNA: TGCAGCGTGATACAGGGAACAGATACGCAGTATTTT. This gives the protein CSVIQGTDTQYF.

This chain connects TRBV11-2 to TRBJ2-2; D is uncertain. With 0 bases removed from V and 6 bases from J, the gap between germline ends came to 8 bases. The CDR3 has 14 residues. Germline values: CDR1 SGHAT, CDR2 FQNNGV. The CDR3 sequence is CASSLDSIPGELFF. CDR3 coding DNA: TGTGCCAGCAGCTTAGATTCCATCCCCGGGGAGCTGTTTTTT.

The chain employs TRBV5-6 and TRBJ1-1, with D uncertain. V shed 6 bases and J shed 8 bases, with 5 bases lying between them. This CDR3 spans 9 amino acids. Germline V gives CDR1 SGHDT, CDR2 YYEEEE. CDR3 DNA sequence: TGTGCCAGCACCGTAGAAGCTTTCTTT. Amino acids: CASTVEAFF.

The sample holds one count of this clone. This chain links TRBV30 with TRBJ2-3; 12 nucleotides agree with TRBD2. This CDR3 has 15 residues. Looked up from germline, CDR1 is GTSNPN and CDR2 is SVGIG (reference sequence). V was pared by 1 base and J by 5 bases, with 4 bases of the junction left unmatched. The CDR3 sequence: CAWSATGLAGDTQYF. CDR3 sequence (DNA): TGTGCCTGGAGTGCAACGGGACTAGCGGGAGATACGCAGTATTTT.

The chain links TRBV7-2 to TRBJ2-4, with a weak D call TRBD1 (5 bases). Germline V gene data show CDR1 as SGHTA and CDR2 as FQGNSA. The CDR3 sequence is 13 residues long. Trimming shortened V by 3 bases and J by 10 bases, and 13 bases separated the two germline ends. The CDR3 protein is CASSFETARIQYF. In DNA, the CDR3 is TGTGCCAGCAGCTTTGAGACAGCCAGAATTCAGTACTTC.

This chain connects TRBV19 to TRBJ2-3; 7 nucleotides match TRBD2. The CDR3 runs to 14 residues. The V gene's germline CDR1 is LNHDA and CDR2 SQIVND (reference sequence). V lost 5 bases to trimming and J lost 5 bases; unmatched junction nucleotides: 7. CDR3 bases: TGTGCCAGTAGTTTAAAGCGGGAAGGAGATACGCAGTATTTT. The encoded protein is CASSLKREGDTQYF. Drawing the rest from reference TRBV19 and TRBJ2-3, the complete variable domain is DGGITQSPKYLFRKEGQNVTLSCEQNLNHDAMYWYRQDPGQGLRLIYYSQIVNDFQKGDIAEGYSVSREKKESFPLTVTSAQKNPTAFYLCASSLKREGDTQYFGPGTRLTVL.

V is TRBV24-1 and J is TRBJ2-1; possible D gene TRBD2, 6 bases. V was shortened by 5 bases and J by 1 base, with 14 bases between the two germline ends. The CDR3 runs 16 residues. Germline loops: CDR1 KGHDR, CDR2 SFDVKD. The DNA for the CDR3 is TGTGCCACCAGTGTACCCGGGGGTTTATCCTACAATGAGCAGTTCTTC. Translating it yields CATSVPGGLSYNEQFF.

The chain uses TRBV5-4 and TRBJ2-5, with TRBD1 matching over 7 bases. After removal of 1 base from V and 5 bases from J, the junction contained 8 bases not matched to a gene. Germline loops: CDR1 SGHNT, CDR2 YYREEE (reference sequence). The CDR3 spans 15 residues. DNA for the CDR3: TGTGCCAGCAGCTTGAAGGGGGCAGGCAAGGAGACCCAGTACTTC. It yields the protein CASSLKGAGKETQYF.

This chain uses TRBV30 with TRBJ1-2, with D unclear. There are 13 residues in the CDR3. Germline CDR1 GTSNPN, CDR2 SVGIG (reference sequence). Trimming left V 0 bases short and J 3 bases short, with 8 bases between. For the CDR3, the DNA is TGTGCCTGGAGTGTACGGAGGTACTATGGCTACACCTTC. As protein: CAWSVRRYYGYTF.

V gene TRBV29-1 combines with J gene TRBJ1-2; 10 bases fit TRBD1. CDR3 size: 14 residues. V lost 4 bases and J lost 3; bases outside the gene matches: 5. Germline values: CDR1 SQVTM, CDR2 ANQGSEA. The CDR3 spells CSVGDRGRDYGYTF. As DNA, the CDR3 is TGCAGCGTTGGTGACAGGGGGCGTGACTATGGCTACACCTTC.

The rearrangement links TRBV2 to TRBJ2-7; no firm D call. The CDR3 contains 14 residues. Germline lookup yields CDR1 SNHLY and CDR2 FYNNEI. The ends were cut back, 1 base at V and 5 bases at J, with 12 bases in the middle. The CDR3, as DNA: TGTGCCAGCAGTGAAGGAGGCCAAATAAACGAGCAGTACGTC. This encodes CASSEGGQINEQYV.